The 19 T cell receptor beta chains presented below share a single source sample, sequenced in a study of T cell responses to AZD1222 COVID-19 vaccine. Using immunoSEQ multiplex PCR, the repertoire was profiled, and TCRdb retains in-frame clones only, with some absent. The data show about 260,000 clones, just over 90% seen once. Material: peripheral blood, obtained on day 0 of AZD1222 vaccination. The source is an adult in good health.

This clone was counted once. This chain joins TRBV2 and TRBJ2-7; D uncertain. The CDR3 consists of 16 residues. The ends were cut back, 1 base at V and 0 bases at J, with 13 bases in the middle. Germline lookup yields CDR1 SNHLY and CDR2 FYNNEI. CDR3 DNA sequence: TGTGCCAGCAGTGAAGGACCCTCCCAAAACTCCTACGAGCAGTACTTC. Translating gives CASSEGPSQNSYEQYF.

The DNA for the CDR3 is TGTGCCAGCAGCTTAGTGTTCCGGGACACCACCTTGTTGACCCAGTACTTC. Protein product: CASSLVFRDTTLLTQYF. V gene TRBV7-2 combines with J gene TRBJ2-5; possibly TRBD1 for D (6 bases). The germline V and J ends were trimmed by 1 base and 7 bases, with 22 bases remaining between them. The germline gives CDR1 SGHTA, CDR2 FQGNSA. This CDR3 has 17 amino acids. Looking up the rest from reference TRBV7-2 and TRBJ2-5 gives the full variable domain: GAGVSQSPSNKVTEKGKDVELRCDPISGHTALYWYRQSLGQGLEFLIYFQGNSAPDKSGLPSDRFSAERTGGSVSTLTIQRTQQEDSAVYLCASSLVFRDTTLLTQYFGPGTRLLVL.

The CDR3 is CATLPSDRFNEQFF. The CDR3 nucleotides read TGTGCCACCCTACCCTCGGACAGATTCAATGAGCAGTTCTTC. This chain uses TRBV28 with TRBJ2-1; maybe TRBD1 (6 bases). The CDR3 totals 14 residues. V was pared by 10 bases and J by 6 bases, with 19 bases between. Germline lookup yields CDR1 MDHEN and CDR2 SYDVKM.

CDR3: CASSLAWGVGAGTEAFF. CDR3 bases: TGTGCCAGCAGCTTAGCCTGGGGAGTGGGGGCTGGAACTGAAGCTTTCTTT. V is TRBV7-9 and J is TRBJ1-1; possible D gene TRBD1, 6 bases. V gave up 0 bases and J gave up 5 bases, with 19 bases separating them. Germline V lookup: CDR1 SEHNR, CDR2 FQNEAQ (reference sequence). The CDR3 is 17 amino acids.

This clone was picked up one time. DNA of the CDR3: TGTGCCAGCAGCCCGGGCTCGAAGACCCAGTACTTC. This sequence encodes CASSPGSKTQYF. This rearrangement joins TRBV7-8 to TRBJ2-5; no clear D gene. Germline CDR1 is SGHVS and CDR2 is FQNEAQ. V was trimmed by 5 bases and J by 6 bases, leaving 10 bases between them. The CDR3 covers 12 residues.

The chain is built from TRBV5-1 and TRBJ2-3, with D perhaps TRBD1 (6 bases). The CDR3 has 19 residues. Trimming took off 3 bases at V and 0 bases at J, with 23 bases between the two ends. The germline V gene encodes CDR1 SGHRS and CDR2 YFSETQ. The CDR3 protein is CASSSYFIPGQVSTDTQYF. In DNA form, the CDR3 reads TGCGCCAGCAGCTCCTACTTTATACCGGGACAAGTTAGCACAGATACGCAGTATTTT.

The CDR3 DNA reads TGCGCCAGCAGCTCGGGACAGGGGGACGGCTACACCTTC. Protein sequence: CASSSGQGDGYTF. This chain connects TRBV5-1 to TRBJ1-2; 11 bases agree with TRBD1. This CDR3 has 13 residues. In germline, CDR1 is SGHRS, CDR2 YFSETQ. With 3 bases clipped from V and 8 bases from J, the junction kept 3 bases outside the gene matches.

V gene TRBV10-1 combines with J gene TRBJ2-5, with 9 nucleotides matching TRBD2. Trimming at V came to 2 bases and at J to 5 bases, leaving 6 bases not matched to a gene. The CDR3 consists of 15 residues. In germline, CDR1 is WNHNN, CDR2 SYGVQD (reference sequence). The CDR3 loop reads CASSERRGGLETQYF. In DNA form, the CDR3 reads TGCGCCAGCAGTGAGAGGCGGGGGGGCCTCGAGACCCAGTACTTC.

The rearrangement uses TRBV6-2 or TRBV6-3 and TRBJ2-5; 7 positions agree with TRBD2. The length of the CDR3 is 16 residues. Trimming cost V 3 bases and J 3 bases; bases outside gene matches: 10. Germline V CDR1 and CDR2: MNHEY, SVGEGT. The CDR3 DNA reads as TGTGCCAGCAGTTATGTTGGGGGGGATCCCAAAGAGACCCAGTACTTC. Translating gives CASSYVGGDPKETQYF.

The chain has TRBV28 and TRBJ2-7, with 7 bases matching TRBD2. Germline lookup yields CDR1 MDHEN and CDR2 SYDVKM. This CDR3 comprises 15 residues. V lost 2 bases to trimming and J lost 0 bases; unmatched junction nucleotides: 4. CDR3 nucleotides: TGTGCCAGCAGTTTAACCCGCGGGGGCTCCTACGAGCAGTACTTC. Translating it yields CASSLTRGGSYEQYF.

The chain joins TRBV2 to TRBJ1-6, with TRBD1 as a possible D gene (5 bases). From germline, CDR1 is SNHLY and CDR2 FYNNEI. V was shortened by 6 bases and J by 0 bases, with 15 bases between the two germline ends. This CDR3 comprises 17 residues. CDR3 nucleotides: TGTGCCAGCAGGAGGGGTCAATCGAGCTCCTATAATTCACCCCTCCACTTT. Its translation is CASRRGQSSSYNSPLHF.

This chain links TRBV19 with TRBJ1-5; 10 bases are shared with TRBD1. The CDR3 is 16 amino acids. The ends lost 5 bases at V and 6 bases at J; junction bases unmatched: 10. Germline loops: CDR1 LNHDA, CDR2 SQIVND (reference sequence). CDR3 sequence (DNA): TGTGCCAGTAGTCCTCCGGGACAGGGGTTTTCTCAGCCCCAGCATTTT. The encoded protein is CASSPPGQGFSQPQHF.

This clone occurred a few times. This chain connects TRBV9 to TRBJ2-7; tentative D call: TRBD1 (6 bases). CDR3 length: 13 residues. CDR1 is SGDLS, CDR2 YYNGEE, per germline. V was shortened by 4 bases and J by 5 bases, with 13 bases between the two germline ends. CDR3 sequence (DNA): TGTGCCAGCAGCCTCGGACAGATCCACGAGCAGTACTTC. Amino acids: CASSLGQIHEQYF.

This rearrangement joins TRBV3-1 (or the pseudogene TRBV3-2) to TRBJ2-7; D gene uncertain. The V gene lost 4 bases and the J gene lost 6 bases, with 7 bases spanning the gap. Germline V gene sequence: CDR1 LGHDT, CDR2 YNNKEL (reference sequence). CDR3 length: 11 amino acids. In nucleotides, the CDR3 is TGTGCCAGCAGCCCCGGTCGCGAGCAGTACTTC. It is translated as CASSPGREQYF.

CDR3 coding DNA: TGCGCCAGCAGCTTGGGGGGGCCCGGCGGTGGAGGCTACACCTTC. It specifies CASSLGGPGGGGYTF. The rearrangement joins TRBV5-1 to TRBJ1-2; D possibly corresponds to TRBD1 (6 bases). The CDR3 is made up of 15 amino acids. Germline CDR1 is SGHRS and CDR2 is YFSETQ. V lost 0 bases, J lost 8 bases, and 17 bases lay in between. The variable domain in full, completed from reference TRBV5-1 and TRBJ1-2, reads KAGVTQTPRYLIKTRGQQVTLSCSPISGHRSVSWYQQTPGQGLQFLFEYFSETQRNKGNFPGRFSGRQFSNSRSEMNVSTLELGDSALYLCASSLGGPGGGGYTFGSGTRLTVV.

The CDR3 region is CASSTAVNQPQHF. The CDR3 DNA follows: TGTGCCAGTAGTACGGCAGTCAATCAGCCCCAGCATTTT. This rearrangement joins TRBV19 to TRBJ1-5; D is undetermined. Germline CDR1 LNHDA, CDR2 SQIVND (reference sequence). The CDR3 runs 13 residues. V lost 4 bases and J lost 3, with 7 bases in between. Full variable domain (rest looked up from reference TRBV19 and TRBJ1-5): DGGITQSPKYLFRKEGQNVTLSCEQNLNHDAMYWYRQDPGQGLRLIYYSQIVNDFQKGDIAEGYSVSREKKESFPLTVTSAQKNPTAFYLCASSTAVNQPQHFGDGTRLSIL.

CDR3 residues: CASSQDATSLNEQFF. CDR3 DNA sequence: TGTGCCAGCAGCCAAGACGCGACTAGTTTGAATGAGCAGTTCTTC. The chain recombines TRBV3-1 (or the pseudogene TRBV3-2) with TRBJ2-1; possibly TRBD2 for D (6 bases). This CDR3 comprises 15 residues. The V gene's germline CDR1 is LGHDT and CDR2 YNNKEL (reference sequence). Trimming stripped 0 bases from V and 7 bases from J, with 13 bases between.

V is TRBV27 and J is TRBJ1-5; possible D gene TRBD1, 6 bases. CDR3 length equals 17 residues. Trimming removed 4 bases from V and 0 bases from J, with 16 bases in between. CDR1 is MNHEY and CDR2 is SMNVEV in the germline V gene (reference sequence). CDR3 sequence (DNA): TGTGCCAGCAGTTCCGCAGGGACATCGAATAGCAATCAGCCCCAGCATTTT. It encodes CASSSAGTSNSNQPQHF.

The gene calls are TRBV15 and TRBJ1-1, with D perhaps TRBD1 (5 bases). Germline V lookup: CDR1 LNHNV, CDR2 YYDKDF (reference sequence). The CDR3 has 13 residues. Trimming shortened V by 7 bases and J by 4 bases, and 13 bases separated the two germline ends. CDR3 in DNA: TGTGCCACCACTCCGGGACCCCGCACTGAAGCTTTCTTT. It encodes CATTPGPRTEAFF. The full variable domain, in which reference TRBV15 and TRBJ1-1 provide the parts outside the CDR3, is DAMVIQNPRYQVTQFGKPVTLSCSQTLNHNVMYWYQQKSSQAPKLLFHYYDKDFNNEADTPDNFQSRRPNTSFCFLDIRSPGLGDTAMYLCATTPGPRTEAFFGQGTRLTVV.